Listed here is a single TCR beta chain. Its antigen is still unknown. As to treatment: approximately 9-day PBMC culture with coronavirus spike peptide pools or control peptides (ViraFEST assay). Cultured CD4+ T-cell DNA underwent Oncomine TCR Beta short-read sequencing. Genomic DNA extraction was carried out from cultured CD4+ T cells. MiXCR, run by TCRdb on the PCR reads, gives a single entry per CDR3 protein. The sample lists more than 15,000 distinct CDR3 sequences; around 38% were seen once. These data come from a study of vaccination and CD4 T cells after COVID-19. In the study overall: Six male and four female convalescents took part, two of them Hispanic. The study, taken as a whole, reports: Early post-infection timepoints were missing, and relatively few convalescent patients were studied. Although the median of SARS-CoV-2-reactive clonotypes rose from around 19 to 38, the change was not significant.

V was trimmed by 4 bases and J by 6 bases, leaving 13 bases between them. The CDR3 spans 13 residues. Germline CDR1 SGHDT, CDR2 YYEEEE. The clonotype comes from a human donor who received a COVID-19 vaccine. This material consisted of CD4+ T cells from blood, cultured in vitro, taken before SARS-CoV-2 vaccination. The chain combines TRBV5-6 with TRBJ1-2, with unresolved D. The CDR3: CASSTRGVNGYTF. CDR3 coding DNA: TGTGCCAGCAGCACACGTGGGGTAAATGGCTACACCTTC.